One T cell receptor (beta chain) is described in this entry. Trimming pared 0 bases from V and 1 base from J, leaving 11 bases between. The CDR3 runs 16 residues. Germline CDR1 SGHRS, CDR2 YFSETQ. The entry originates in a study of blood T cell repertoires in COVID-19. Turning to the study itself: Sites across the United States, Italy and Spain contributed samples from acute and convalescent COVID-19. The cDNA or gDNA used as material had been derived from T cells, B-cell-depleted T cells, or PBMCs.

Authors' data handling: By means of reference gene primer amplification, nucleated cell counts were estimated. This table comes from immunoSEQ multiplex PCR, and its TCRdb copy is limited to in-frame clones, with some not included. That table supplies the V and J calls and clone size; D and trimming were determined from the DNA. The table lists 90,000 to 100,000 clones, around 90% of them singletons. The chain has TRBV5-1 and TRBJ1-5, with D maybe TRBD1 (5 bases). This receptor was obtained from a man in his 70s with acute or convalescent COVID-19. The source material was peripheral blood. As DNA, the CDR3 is TGCGCCAGCAGCTTGGGGGCGCGGGGGAGCAATCAGCCCCAGCATTTT. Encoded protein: CASSLGARGSNQPQHF.